The clone carrying this T cell receptor beta chain was observed a handful of times. In the authors' methods: Amplifying reference gene primers gave estimates of nucleated cell counts. Profiled with immunoSEQ multiplex PCR; TCRdb holds only in-frame clones, not every one. The DNA gave D and trimming, while V, J and clone size come from that table. The data show about 480,000 clones, with around 89% seen just once and 1.5% to 2% held by the top ten. Deletions cut 0 bases from V and 5 bases from J, with 10 bases between. This CDR3 has 13 residues. Looked up from germline, CDR1 is SQVTM and CDR2 is ANQGSEA. Across about two dozen US areas, participants ranged in age from roughly 18 to 95 years. The entry originates in a study of blood T cell repertoires in COVID-19.

V gene TRBV29-1 combines with J gene TRBJ1-2; D remains unclear. The sequenced sample was PBMCs or T cells enriched from blood (not recorded which). This TCR came from a woman aged 40 to 50 who had recovered from COVID-19. The CDR3, as DNA: TGCAGCGTTGAAGAGATTCGGGGTTATGGCTACACCTTC. It yields the protein CSVEEIRGYGYTF.